This T cell receptor (beta chain) was sequenced during a study of shared clonotypes between healthy human individuals. Findings and caveats of the study: Naive subsets generally exceeded memory subsets in estimated richness.

With regard to this clone: The target antigen is unknown.

Clones were read by immunoSEQ multiplex PCR, and TCRdb kept only the in-frame ones, dropping some. The repertoire holds some 1.5 million clones, approximately 98% seen once, with roughly 0.45% in the top ten. The germline V gene has CDR1 MNHEY and CDR2 SVGAGI. The germline V and J ends were trimmed by 7 bases and 1 base, with 10 bases remaining between them. This CDR3 has 13 residues. The genes are TRBV6-5 and TRBJ1-1; D uncertain. This sequence was found in a man aged 25-45 years in good health. Input material: naive CD4+ T cells sorted from blood. Subset noted: CD45RA+ positively selected. CDR3 DNA: TGTGCCAGCACCCAACACCAGAACACTGAAGCTTTCTTT. Translated, it gives CASTQHQNTEAFF.